This note documents a single T cell receptor beta chain sequence. The data originate from a study of T cells in Graves' hyperthyroidism and ophthalmopathy. RNA transcripts served as the template for amplifying TCR beta CDR3 regions. HTBI primers were used for first-round RT-PCR of the TCR CDR3. TCRdb redid the calling of the multiplex PCR reads with MiXCR, one entry per CDR3 protein. The profile shows under 350,000 distinct CDR3 sequences, about an eighth of them singletons. The CDR3 spans 17 residues. Germline V lookup: CDR1 MGHRA, CDR2 YSYEKL. V lost 1 base and J lost 2, with 15 bases in between. The V call is TRBV4-1, the J call TRBJ2-4; a possible D gene is TRBD1 (5 bases). The origin of this receptor is a woman in her 30s with Graves' hyperthyroidism that later progressed to Graves' ophthalmopathy. Input material: blood. Here the CDR3 reads CASSQVQGQVPKNIQYF. Written as DNA, the CDR3 is TGCGCCAGCAGCCAAGTTCAGGGTCAGGTGCCCAAAAACATTCAGTACTTC.